This is a list of T cell receptor beta chains from one sample in a study of OX40 agonist ivuxolimab in advanced cancers. TCRdb keeps only in-frame clones here, not all; method: immunoSEQ multiplex PCR. Here the sample spans approximately 38,000 clones, approximately 80% being singletons. This specimen was CD4+ or CD8+ T cells sorted from blood, taken in a trial of the OX40 agonist ivuxolimab. These receptors all stem from an adult with an advanced solid tumor such as melanoma, head and neck, liver or kidney cancer. CDR3s include the opening cysteine and the closing phenylalanine or tryptophan. A D gene is named only where the DNA matches it firmly. The size field is filled for only some rows; it gives once, few, many or a size class.

V	D	size	J	CDR3	DNA
TRBV6-1	-	-	TRBJ2-7	CASSDNAGTGAYEQYF	TGTGCCAGCAGTGATAACGCCGGGACGGGAGCCTACGAGCAGTACTTC
TRBV27	-	once	TRBJ1-5	CASRQGLQVRPQHF	TGTGCCAGCAGGCAGGGACTCCAGGTACGACCCCAGCATTTT
TRBV27	TRBD1	-	TRBJ2-2	CASIPLEQGTGELFF	TGTGCCAGCATTCCCCTCGAACAGGGGACCGGGGAGCTGTTTTTT
TRBV7-3	-	-	TRBJ2-7	CASSLGRYVYEQYF	TGTGCCAGCAGCTTAGGTCGGTATGTCTACGAGCAGTACTTC
TRBV11-3	TRBD2	-	TRBJ2-7	CGLPGTSGSLNYEQYF	TGTGGCCTTCCCGGGACTAGCGGAAGTTTAAACTACGAGCAGTACTTC
TRBV28	TRBD1	once	TRBJ2-7	CASSSLPGQIYEQYF	TGTGCCAGCAGTTCTCTTCCGGGACAGATCTACGAGCAGTACTTC
TRBV7-7	-	-	TRBJ2-3	CASSLVSSDTQYF	TGTGCCAGCAGCTTAGTTAGTTCGGATACGCAGTATTTT
TRBV7-9	-	-	TRBJ2-5	CASSLLGFQETQYF	TGTGCCAGCAGCTTACTGGGGTTCCAAGAGACCCAGTACTTC
TRBV6-4	-	medium-sized	TRBJ2-3	CASSDSRDTDTQYF	TGTGCCAGCAGTGACTCCAGGGACACAGATACGCAGTATTTT
TRBV27	-	-	TRBJ2-1	CASSLSEGKQFF	TGTGCCAGCAGTTTATCTGAGGGGAAACAGTTCTTC
TRBV7-9	-	-	TRBJ1-2	CASSLEGYGYTF	TGTGCCAGCAGCTTAGAGGGATATGGCTACACCTTC
TRBV6-5	-	-	TRBJ2-7	CASSYKGPSYEQYF	TGTGCCAGCAGTTACAAAGGCCCATCCTACGAGCAGTACTTC
TRBV5-4	TRBD1	-	TRBJ1-5	CASSLTGTGMGQPQHF	TGTGCCAGCAGCTTGACCGGGACAGGGATGGGTCAGCCCCAGCATTTT
TRBV7-9	-	-	TRBJ2-5	CASSLGGAQTQYF	TGTGCCAGCAGCTTAGGGGGGGCGCAGACCCAGTACTTC
TRBV29-1	TRBD1	-	TRBJ2-3	CSVWPPVKPGQLTDTQYF	TGCAGCGTTTGGCCACCCGTTAAACCGGGACAGCTCACAGATACGCAGTATTTT
TRBV19	TRBD2	-	TRBJ2-3	CASIAGDSSTDTQYF	TGTGCCAGTATTGCGGGGGATTCTAGCACAGATACGCAGTATTTT
TRBV6-5	-	-	TRBJ2-1	CASAADPYNEQFF	TGTGCCAGCGCGGCGGATCCGTACAATGAGCAGTTCTTC
TRBV6-4	-	-	TRBJ1-6	CASSAAGGNSPLHF	TGTGCCAGCAGTGCCGCCGGGGGTAATTCACCCCTCCACTTT
TRBV4-1	TRBD1	-	TRBJ2-7	CASSQSGTGSEQYF	TGCGCCAGCAGCCAGTCCGGGACAGGAAGCGAGCAGTACTTC
TRBV7-2	-	-	TRBJ2-1	CASSLDGRPYNEQFF	TGTGCCAGCAGCTTAGACGGCAGGCCCTACAATGAGCAGTTCTTC
TRBV9	TRBD1	-	TRBJ2-7	CASSMRQGGNEQYF	TGTGCCAGCAGCATGCGACAGGGGGGCAACGAGCAGTACTTC
TRBV27	TRBD1	-	TRBJ2-7	CASSLARQGPIPYEQYF	TGTGCCAGCAGTTTAGCGAGACAGGGGCCGATTCCCTACGAGCAGTACTTC
TRBV7-9	TRBD2	-	TRBJ2-1	CASSLARLAGGHNEQFF	TGTGCCAGCAGCTTGGCCCGACTAGCGGGGGGCCACAATGAGCAGTTCTTC
TRBV13	-	-	TRBJ2-7	CASSSDDQGIPYEQYF	TGTGCCAGCAGCTCGGATGATCAGGGGATTCCCTACGAGCAGTACTTC
TRBV28	TRBD2	few	TRBJ2-5	CASSSTDLHSSGGAYGETQYF	TGTGCCAGCAGTTCGACAGACTTGCATTCTAGCGGGGGGGCATACGGAGAGACCCAGTACTTC
TRBV19	-	-	TRBJ1-5	CASTIGGDQPQHF	TGTGCCAGTACCATAGGGGGGGATCAGCCCCAGCATTTT
TRBV4-3	TRBD1	-	TRBJ2-7	CASSFSGTGSYEQYF	TGCGCCAGCAGTTTCAGTGGGACAGGGTCCTACGAGCAGTATTTC